The 12 T cell receptor beta chains presented below share a single source sample, sequenced in a study of blood T cell repertoires in COVID-19. Measured with immunoSEQ multiplex PCR; TCRdb has only the in-frame clones, and not every one. The sample shows 200,000 to 250,000 clones, 80% to 90% of them seen only once. Sequenced sample: peripheral blood. These TCRs come from a man aged 45-60 years with acute or convalescent COVID-19.

The chain links TRBV6-6 to TRBJ1-1; 8 bases line up with TRBD1. In germline, CDR1 is MNHNY, CDR2 SVGAGI (reference sequence). The CDR3 covers 16 residues. The junction had 6 bases not matched to a gene; V was cut back by 2 bases and J by 1 base. CDR3 DNA: TGTGCCAGCAGTTACGCCGGGACAGGATCGAACACTGAAGCTTTCTTT. Protein sequence: CASSYAGTGSNTEAFF.

The V call is TRBV12-3 or TRBV12-4, the J call TRBJ1-1; the D gene is possibly TRBD1 (6 bases). This CDR3 is built from 12 residues. V gave up 4 bases and J gave up 4 bases, with 7 bases separating them. CDR3 bases: TGTGCCAGCAGTTGGACAGTCACTGAAGCTTTCTTT. Translated, it gives CASSWTVTEAFF.

The rearrangement joins TRBV6-5 to TRBJ2-7; possible D gene TRBD2, 5 bases. The CDR3 length is 15 residues. Germline V gives CDR1 MNHEY, CDR2 SVGAGI. V dropped 5 bases and J dropped 0 bases, with 14 bases sitting between them. CDR3 nucleotide sequence: TGTGCCAGCAGTCTCGGGGTGGGTCCCTCCTACGAGCAGTACTTC. Its protein is CASSLGVGPSYEQYF.

The CDR3 nucleotides are TGTGCCAGCAGCCCAGGGTGGAACACCGGGGAGCTGTTTTTT. This gives the protein CASSPGWNTGELFF. The V call is TRBV7-8, the J call TRBJ2-2; possibly TRBD1 for D (5 bases). Germline V gene data show CDR1 as SGHVS and CDR2 as FQNEAQ. The ends were cut back, 5 bases at V and 1 base at J, with 8 bases in the middle. The CDR3 runs 14 residues.

This chain links TRBV11-2 with TRBJ1-2, with TRBD1 as a possible D gene (6 bases). The CDR3 runs to 16 residues. In germline, CDR1 is SGHAT, CDR2 FQNNGV. Trimming left V 1 base short and J 8 bases short, with 20 bases between. The CDR3 region is CASSLGYRADQYGYTF. DNA of the CDR3: TGTGCCAGCAGCTTAGGTTACAGGGCCGATCAGTACGGCTACACCTTC.

The chain joins TRBV10-3 to TRBJ1-5; possibly TRBD1 for D (6 bases). CDR3 size: 13 residues. Germline V gene lookup returns CDR1 ENHRY and CDR2 SYGVKD. V gave up 6 bases and J gave up 4 bases, with 10 bases separating them. The CDR3 spells CAIRRQENQPQHF. The CDR3 nucleotides are TGTGCCATCAGGAGACAGGAAAATCAGCCCCAGCATTTT.

This chain joins TRBV15 and TRBJ1-6; D is unresolved. V lost 0 bases to trimming and J lost 13 bases, with 7 bases between them. The CDR3 loop spans 12 amino acids. The germline V gene encodes CDR1 LNHNV and CDR2 YYDKDF (reference sequence). In DNA, the CDR3 is TGTGCCACCAGCAGAGATATCCTGCCCCTCCACTTT. This sequence encodes CATSRDILPLHF.

This rearrangement joins TRBV9 to TRBJ2-1; 11 bases line up with TRBD2. CDR3 size: 15 residues. Germline loops: CDR1 SGDLS, CDR2 YYNGEE. V was clipped by 3 bases and J by 4 bases; unmatched bases: 3. The CDR3 DNA follows: TGTGCCAGCAGCGCCACTAGCGGGGGATACAATGAGCAGTTCTTC. It encodes CASSATSGGYNEQFF. Together with reference TRBV9 and TRBJ2-1, the CDR3 gives the full variable domain: DSGVTQTPKHLITATGQRVTLRCSPRSGDLSVYWYQQSLDQGLQFLIQYYNGEERAKGNILERFSAQQFPDLHSELNLSSLELGDSALYFCASSATSGGYNEQFFGPGTRLTVL.

The V call is TRBV5-1, the J call TRBJ2-5; 7 positions match TRBD2. CDR1 is SGHRS and CDR2 is YFSETQ in the germline V gene. The CDR3 has 15 residues. The V segment lost 3 bases and the J segment 5 bases; nucleotides outside the gene matches: 10. Written as DNA, the CDR3 is TGCGCCAGCAGCTGGACGAGCGGGGAGGGGGAGACCCAGTACTTC. This translates into CASSWTSGEGETQYF.

In its sample, this clone was seen a few times. V and J are TRBV6-5 and TRBJ1-1; 8 nucleotides match TRBD1. Per germline, CDR1 MNHEY and CDR2 SVGAGI. The CDR3 covers 15 residues. Unmatched junction bases numbered 9, after V lost 6 bases and J lost 3 bases. The CDR3 reads CASRGDGRGHTEAFF. The DNA for the CDR3 is TGTGCCAGCAGAGGTGATGGCAGGGGGCACACTGAAGCTTTCTTT.

The chain has TRBV6-1 and TRBJ2-7; 11 bases match TRBD2. V lost 2 bases and J lost 2; bases outside the gene matches: 5. The CDR3 has 16 residues. The germline V gene encodes CDR1 MNHNS and CDR2 SASEGT. CDR3 amino acids: CASSELASGGPYEQYF. For the CDR3, the DNA is TGTGCCAGCAGTGAACTAGCTAGCGGGGGGCCCTACGAGCAGTACTTC.

The gene calls are TRBV6-5 and TRBJ1-2, with 8 bases aligning to TRBD1. The trim removed 5 bases at V and 3 bases at J, leaving 8 bases unmatched. In germline, CDR1 is MNHEY, CDR2 SVGAGI. The CDR3 totals 15 residues. CDR3 DNA sequence: TGTGCCAGCAGTCTAACCTCAGGGGGCTACTATGGCTACACCTTC. This sequence encodes CASSLTSGGYYGYTF.